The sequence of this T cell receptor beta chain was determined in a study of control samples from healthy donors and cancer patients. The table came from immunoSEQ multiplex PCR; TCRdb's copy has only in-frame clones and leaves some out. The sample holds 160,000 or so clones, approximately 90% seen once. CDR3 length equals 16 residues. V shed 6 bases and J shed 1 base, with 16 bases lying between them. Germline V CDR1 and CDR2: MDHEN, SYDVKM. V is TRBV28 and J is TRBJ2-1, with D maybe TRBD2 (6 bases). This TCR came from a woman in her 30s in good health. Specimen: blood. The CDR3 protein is CASSSPQAGSYNEQFF. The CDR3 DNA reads TGTGCCAGCAGCTCACCTCAAGCGGGTTCCTACAATGAGCAGTTCTTC.